This T cell receptor beta chain was found in a study of molecular identifiers for immune sequencing clone quantification. General study points: Clones above 20 RNA copies contained over 99% of effector molecules and under 1% of naive molecules.

Sorting captured naive CD8 T cells as CD8+CD4-CCR7+CD45RA+. Bulk TCR library preparation followed previously described methods with listed TCR primers. A single record per CDR3 protein comes from TCRdb applying MiXCR to the PCR reads. Of about half a million distinct CDR3 sequences listed, roughly 23% are singletons. Regarding this clonotype: What it binds is not known. Sequence at one end of the junction differs from germline and may be a read error.

The source material was naive CD8+ T cells from blood, with Jurkat cell RNA spiked in. As for subset: FACS-sorted CD8+CD4-CCR7+CD45RA+ naive T cells. This receptor was obtained from a human donor in good health. Some libraries in this study had Jurkat cell RNA spiked in.

Written as DNA, the CDR3 is TGTGCCAGCAGCGGAGGGACTCCAAGCTCCTACAATGAGCAGCTCTTC. As protein: CASSGGTPSSYNEQLF. The rearrangement links TRBV9 to TRBJ2-1; TRBD2 might be the D (6 bases). The CDR3 runs to 16 residues. Germline V lookup: CDR1 SGDLS, CDR2 YYNGEE. The full variable domain, completed using reference TRBV9 and TRBJ2-1, is DSGVTQTPKHLITATGQRVTLRCSPRSGDLSVYWYQQSLDQGLQFLIQYYNGEERAKGNILERFSAQQFPDLHSELNLSSLELGDSALYFCASSGGTPSSYNEQLFGPGTRLTVL.